These 8 T cell receptor beta chains originate from one sample sequenced in a study of tumor-infiltrating lymphocytes in primary liver carcinoma. A constant-region primer served to make TCR beta cDNA from about 500 ng total RNA. The TCR beta library was amplified through three nested multiplex PCR rounds in a modified ARM-PCR procedure. Rounds one and two of PCR, each of around 11 cycles, were primed with TRBV1-TRBV30 forward primers and a C-beta reverse primer. MiXCR, run by TCRdb on the multiplex PCR reads, gives a single entry per CDR3 protein. The sample includes almost 200,000 distinct CDR3 sequences, less than 65% of them seen just once. RNA was extracted from whole blood without cell sorting, alongside germline DNA. Sequencing used peripheral blood. These receptors were obtained from a woman aged 60-75 years with primary liver carcinoma and hepatitis B virus infection.

The CDR3 loop is CASSKNTGELFF. The CDR3 DNA reads TGTGCCAGCAGTAAGAACACCGGGGAGCTGTTTTTT. The chain has TRBV7-8 and TRBJ2-2; D not certain. V shed 6 bases and J shed 1 base, with 3 bases lying between them. Germline V gives CDR1 SGHVS, CDR2 FQNEAQ. The CDR3 runs to 12 residues.

Notes on this clonotype: The junction shows a germline mismatch at one end, possibly a read error. The rearrangement joins TRBV5-8 to TRBJ2-1; D not resolved. The CDR3 has 16 residues. Germline V gene data show CDR1 as SGHTS and CDR2 as YDEGEE. CDR3 amino acids: CASTHAYLTSYNEPFF. The CDR3, as DNA: TGTGCCAGCACCCACGCCTACCTGACCTCCTACAATGAGCCGTTCTTC.

The rearrangement uses TRBV28 and TRBJ1-2; possible D gene TRBD1, 5 bases. The CDR3 consists of 14 residues. V was cut by 8 bases and J by 4 bases, with 17 bases left in between. Germline CDR1 is MDHEN and CDR2 is SYDVKM. CDR3 amino acids: CASSTDLISYGYTF. CDR3 in DNA: TGTGCCAGCTCGACAGATTTAATCTCCTATGGCTACACCTTC.

V gene TRBV11-2 combines with J gene TRBJ2-1; 10 bases are a match to TRBD2. The CDR3 is 14 residues long. The germline V gene has CDR1 SGHAT and CDR2 FQNNGV. The V and J ends lost 5 bases and 4 bases, in that order; junction bases with no gene match: 2. The CDR3 here is CASSPSGGYNEQFF. In nucleotides, the CDR3 is TGTGCCAGCAGCCCTAGCGGGGGATACAATGAGCAGTTCTTC.

CDR3 in amino acids: CASSMTGLKNTEAFF. The CDR3 DNA sequence: TGTGCCAGCAGTATGACAGGGCTAAAGAACACTGAAGCTTTCTTT. V usage is TRBV12-3 or TRBV12-4 and J usage is TRBJ1-1; 7 positions match TRBD1. The CDR3 length is 15 residues. V trimming: 5 bases; J trimming: 1 base; junction bases outside the gene matches: 7.

The chain combines TRBV9 with TRBJ2-3; D may be TRBD1 (5 bases). The CDR3 has 13 residues. The germline gives CDR1 SGDLS, CDR2 YYNGEE. The germline V and J ends were trimmed by 4 bases and 1 base, with 7 bases remaining between them. CDR3: CASSIGGTDTQYF. The CDR3 region has the DNA TGTGCCAGCAGCATAGGGGGCACAGATACGCAGTATTTT.

A remark on this clonotype: Since the CDR3 does not end with the conserved phenylalanine or tryptophan, this likely comes from a read error. V gene TRBV11-2 combines with J gene TRBJ2-7, with D possibly matching TRBD1 (5 bases). Germline V gives CDR1 SGHAT, CDR2 FQNNGV. V was clipped by 0 bases and J by 6 bases, with 15 bases between them. CDR3 length: 15 amino acids. This CDR3 is CASSLDRGFVPEQYL. The CDR3 nucleotides read TGTGCCAGCAGCTTAGATAGGGGATTTGTTCCCGAGCAGTACCTA.

The CDR3 region is CASRTRGVFPAFF. CDR3 DNA: TGTGCCAGCAGGACAAGGGGCGTTTTTCCCGCTTTCTTT. This chain joins TRBV28 and TRBJ1-1; D is perhaps TRBD1 (5 bases). Per the germline V gene, CDR1 is MDHEN and CDR2 is SYDVKM. V was cut by 6 bases and J by 11 bases, with 19 bases left in between. The CDR3 loop spans 13 amino acids.